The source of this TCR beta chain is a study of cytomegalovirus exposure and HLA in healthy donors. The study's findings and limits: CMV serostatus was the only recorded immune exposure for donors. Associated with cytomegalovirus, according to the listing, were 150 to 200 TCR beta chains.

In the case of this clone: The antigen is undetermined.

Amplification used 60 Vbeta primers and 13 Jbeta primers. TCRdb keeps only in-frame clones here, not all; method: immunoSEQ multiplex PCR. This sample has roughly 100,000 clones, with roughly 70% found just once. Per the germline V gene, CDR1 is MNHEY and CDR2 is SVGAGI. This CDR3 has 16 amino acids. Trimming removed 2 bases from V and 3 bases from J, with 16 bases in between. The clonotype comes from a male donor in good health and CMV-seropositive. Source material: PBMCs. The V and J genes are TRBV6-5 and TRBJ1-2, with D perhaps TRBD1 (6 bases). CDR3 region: CASSYAPQGADYGYTF. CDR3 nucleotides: TGTGCCAGCAGTTACGCGCCACAGGGAGCAGACTATGGCTACACCTTC.